Presented here are 13 T cell receptor beta chains from one specimen sequenced in a study of T cell responses to AZD1222 COVID-19 vaccine. TCRdb's table, derived via immunoSEQ multiplex PCR, lists solely in-frame clones and lacks some. The sample comprises 100,000 to 150,000 clones, about nine tenths of which are singletons, and more than 0.95% rests with the top ten. Specimen: peripheral blood, collected 28 days after the second AZD1222 dose. These receptors originate from an adult who received the AZD1222 COVID-19 vaccine.

The chain carries TRBV7-3 and TRBJ2-3; 14 bases match TRBD2. V lost 6 bases, J lost 3 bases, and 5 bases stayed unmatched. The CDR3 spans 16 residues. CDR1 and CDR2 from the germline V gene are SGHTA and FQGTGA. The DNA of the CDR3 is TGTGCCAGCAGAAACGGACTAGCGGGAGGTACAGATACGCAGTATTTT. Translated: CASRNGLAGGTDTQYF.

The V gene is TRBV11-2, the J gene TRBJ2-7; 9 bases fit TRBD2. CDR3 length equals 16 residues. Germline trimming cut 5 bases from V and 0 bases from J; bases unmatched to any gene: 8. Germline V lookup: CDR1 SGHAT, CDR2 FQNNGV. CDR3 in amino acids: CASSPGAGGLSYEQYF. As DNA, the CDR3 is TGTGCCAGCAGCCCCGGAGCGGGAGGCCTCTCCTACGAGCAGTACTTC.

The chain is built from TRBV18 and TRBJ1-1; no clear D gene. The CDR3 is 13 amino acids. From germline, CDR1 is KGHSH and CDR2 LQKENI. Trimming cost V 6 bases and J 5 bases, with 13 bases left between them. CDR3 sequence: CASSRLGRTEAFF. The CDR3 bases are TGTGCCAGCTCCCGTCTGGGGAGGACTGAAGCTTTCTTT.

This clone occurred a few times. The chain carries TRBV29-1 and TRBJ2-1; 8 nucleotides match TRBD2. The junction had 13 bases not matched to a gene; V was cut back by 7 bases and J by 11 bases. This CDR3 has 13 amino acids. The germline V gene has CDR1 SQVTM and CDR2 ANQGSEA. The CDR3 DNA follows: TGCAGCGCCTGGGCGGGGGGTACAATTCAGCAGTTCTTC. The encoded protein is CSAWAGGTIQQFF.

The chain uses TRBV27 and TRBJ2-7, with 11 bases that match TRBD2. Germline-derived CDR1 and CDR2 are MNHEY and SMNVEV (reference sequence). V lost 0 bases and J lost 1; bases outside the gene matches: 8. This CDR3 has 18 amino acids. The CDR3 here is CASSLSRPSGGFSYEQYF. The CDR3 DNA is TGTGCCAGCAGTTTATCCCGCCCTAGCGGGGGGTTTTCCTACGAGCAGTACTTC.

CDR3 in DNA: TGTGCCAGCAGCGCGTGGGGCGATCAGCCCCAGCATTTT. It translates to CASSAWGDQPQHF. The chain has TRBV7-9 and TRBJ1-5; D possibly corresponds to TRBD1 (5 bases). The CDR3 totals 13 residues. Between the trimmed V and J ends, which lost 5 bases and 5 bases, there was a span of 10 bases. CDR1 and CDR2 from the germline V gene are SEHNR and FQNEAQ (reference sequence).

V usage is TRBV7-6 and J usage is TRBJ2-2; 13 nucleotides line up with TRBD2. Germline V gene data show CDR1 as SGHVS and CDR2 as FNYEAQ. Trimming removed 5 bases from V and 1 base from J; junction bases left unmatched: 7. CDR3 length equals 18 residues. CDR3 DNA sequence: TGTGCCAGCAGCCCAGGACTAGCGGGAGTAGGGAACACCGGGGAGCTGTTTTTT. Translation gives CASSPGLAGVGNTGELFF.

J is TRBJ2-3 and V is TRBV7-2, with TRBD2 matching 9 bases. CDR1 is SGHTA and CDR2 is FQGNSA in the germline V gene. The V segment lost 2 bases and the J segment 0 bases; nucleotides outside the gene matches: 0. The CDR3 loop spans 15 amino acids. The CDR3 region is CASSLTSGSTDTQYF. In nucleotides, the CDR3 is TGTGCCAGCAGCTTAACTAGCGGGAGCACAGATACGCAGTATTTT. Variable domain in full (rest from reference TRBV7-2 and TRBJ2-3): GAGVSQSPSNKVTEKGKDVELRCDPISGHTALYWYRQSLGQGLEFLIYFQGNSAPDKSGLPSDRFSAERTGGSVSTLTIQRTQQEDSAVYLCASSLTSGSTDTQYFGPGTRLTVL.

The genes are TRBV6-5 and TRBJ2-1, with 12 bases lining up with TRBD2. This CDR3 comprises 14 residues. V shed 6 bases and J 4 bases; nucleotides not matched to a gene: 1. CDR1 and CDR2 from the germline V gene are MNHEY and SVGAGI. The CDR3 is CASRTSGGYNEQFF. Here the CDR3 DNA reads TGTGCCAGCAGGACTAGCGGGGGATACAATGAGCAGTTCTTC.

This sequence joins TRBV19 and TRBJ1-2; TRBD1 matches at 7 bases. Germline CDR1 LNHDA, CDR2 SQIVND (reference sequence). J was trimmed by 8 bases and V by 9 bases; bases with no gene match: 15. The CDR3 runs 14 residues. The CDR3 sequence is CASPTGFTLWGYTF. The CDR3 DNA follows: TGTGCCAGCCCGACAGGGTTTACTTTGTGGGGCTACACCTTC.

V usage is TRBV7-2 and J usage is TRBJ2-1; D remains ambiguous. V was cut by 1 base and J by 2 bases, with 9 bases left in between. The CDR3 has 15 amino acids. Per the germline V gene, CDR1 is SGHTA and CDR2 is FQGNSA. CDR3 loop: CASSLEGLPYNEQFF. The CDR3 DNA follows: TGTGCCAGCAGCTTAGAAGGGCTGCCCTACAATGAGCAGTTCTTC.

This clone was seen just once. This chain connects TRBV9 to TRBJ2-2; no clear D gene. Germline assignment: CDR1 SGDLS and CDR2 YYNGEE. V gave up 0 bases and J gave up 0 bases, with 3 bases separating them. The CDR3 runs to 14 residues. CDR3 residues: CASSVDPNTGELFF. The DNA for the CDR3 is TGTGCCAGCAGCGTAGACCCGAACACCGGGGAGCTGTTTTTT.

CDR3 sequence reads: CASNEREDPDTQYF. For the CDR3, the DNA is TGTGCCAGTAATGAGCGGGAGGATCCAGATACGCAGTATTTT. This rearrangement joins TRBV6-6 to TRBJ2-3, with 9 nucleotides matching TRBD2. The CDR3 is 14 residues long. Unmatched junction bases numbered 8, after V lost 9 bases and J lost 4 bases. The V gene's germline CDR1 is MNHNY and CDR2 SVGAGI (reference sequence).